This T cell receptor beta chain was retrieved from a study of identical twins. Via MiXCR, TCRdb re-called the 5' RACE reads, giving one row per CDR3 protein. The repertoire holds some 630,000 distinct CDR3 sequences, roughly 7.2% seen once, with 1.6% in the top ten. Findings and limits, study-wide: When twins shared out-of-frame alpha sequences, those sequences had excess low generation probability. Out-of-frame beta sequences exhibited a weaker degree of excess twin sharing.

There are many counts of this clonotype. Its antigen is not identified. The germline V gene has CDR1 MNHNS and CDR2 SASEGT. Trimming cost V 3 bases and J 0 bases, with 11 bases left between them. The CDR3 runs 15 residues. This sample also appeared in a second study, on yellow fever vaccine responses in identical twins.

The chain has TRBV6-1 and TRBJ1-1; D gene uncertain. The sequenced sample consisted of PBMCs. The source is a woman under 30 in good health. Here the CDR3 DNA reads TGTGCCAGCAGTGATCAGGCTTACATGAACACTGAAGCTTTCTTT. This codes for CASSDQAYMNTEAFF.